The next 14 T cell receptor beta chains were all read from a single sample in a study of preoperative IRX-2 immunotherapy in early breast cancer. TCRdb's copy holds only in-frame clones and misses some; the assay was immunoSEQ multiplex PCR. The sample lists approximately 96,000 clones; approximately 90% were seen once. As to treatment: preoperative locoregional IRX-2 cytokine immunotherapy. The sample here was tumor tissue, taken after IRX-2 immunotherapy. The receptors derive from a human donor with breast cancer.

Worth noting for this clone: X marks the residue encoded by a base that is unread or ambiguous. V gene TRBV11-3 combines with J gene TRBJ1-4; D possibly corresponds to TRBD1 (6 bases). Trimming left V 5 bases short and J 8 bases short, with 18 bases between. CDR3 length: 15 residues. CDR1 and CDR2 from the germline V gene are SGHNT and YENEEA. The CDR3 reads CASSLTGHQXEKLFF. The CDR3 DNA reads as TGTGCCAGCAGCCTAACGGGACACCAAGRGGAAAAACTGTTTTTT.

Points on this clone: The junction departs from germline at one end; a sequencing error may be responsible. CDR3 region: CASSLGDLAGGYNEQFF. The CDR3 nucleotides read TGCGCCAGCAGCTTGGGGGACCTAGCGGGAGGTTATAATGAACAGTTCTTC. This sequence joins TRBV5-1 and TRBJ2-1; 11 bases align to TRBD2. The germline CDR1 and CDR2 sequences are SGHRS and YFSETQ. This CDR3 contains 17 residues. The full variable domain, with the rest looked up from reference TRBV5-1 and TRBJ2-1, is KAGVTQTPRYLIKTRGQQVTLSCSPISGHRSVSWYQQTPGQGLQFLFEYFSETQRNKGNFPGRFSGRQFSNSRSEMNVSTLELGDSALYLCASSLGDLAGGYNEQFFGPGTRLTVL.

The V and J genes are TRBV19 and TRBJ1-5, with D uncertain. There are 17 residues in the CDR3. Per germline, CDR1 LNHDA and CDR2 SQIVND (reference sequence). V gave up 3 bases and J gave up 0 bases, with 15 bases separating them. CDR3 DNA: TGTGCCAGTAGTATCGTTCGAGCCGGAGATAGCAATCAGCCCCAGCATTTT. This translates into CASSIVRAGDSNQPQHF.

V and J are TRBV10-3 and TRBJ2-7; TRBD2 agrees at 7 bases. The CDR3 sequence is 14 residues long. V gave up 10 bases and J gave up 4 bases; unmatched junction bases: 13. Germline V gives CDR1 ENHRY, CDR2 SYGVKD. The CDR3 spells CATCRGEGPYEQYF. The CDR3 bases are TGTGCCACCTGTCGGGGGGAGGGCCCTTACGAGCAGTACTTC.

The count of this clone is one. CDR3 sequence: CASSQSGTAQAKNTEAFF. CDR3 coding DNA: TGCGCCAGCAGTCAATCCGGGACAGCCCAAGCTAAGAACACTGAAGCTTTCTTT. This chain links TRBV23-1 with TRBJ1-1; 7 positions agree with TRBD1. TRBV23-1 is filed as an ORF, its function uncertain. The CDR3 runs to 18 residues. The junction had 11 bases not matched to a gene; V was cut back by 0 bases and J by 1 base.

In its sample, this clone was seen a few times. This sequence joins TRBV6-8 and TRBJ2-1, with D perhaps matching TRBD2 (6 bases). In germline, CDR1 is MNHGY, CDR2 SAAAGT. The CDR3 sequence is 16 residues long. Trimming took off 5 bases at V and 0 bases at J, with 14 bases between the two ends. CDR3 amino acids: CASSGGRLGSYNEQFF. The CDR3 region has the DNA TGTGCCAGCAGTGGGGGGAGGTTGGGCTCCTACAATGAGCAGTTCTTC.

This clone has only one observation. The V call is TRBV18, the J call TRBJ2-3; the D gene is possibly TRBD1 (5 bases). Germline V gene sequence: CDR1 KGHSH, CDR2 LQKENI. Trimming stripped 6 bases from V and 4 bases from J, with 8 bases between. CDR3 size: 12 residues. The CDR3 bases are TGTGCCAGCTCGGGGCGCCCAGATACGCAGTATTTT. This translates into CASSGRPDTQYF.

The chain is built from TRBV19 and TRBJ2-7; D gene uncertain. There are 14 residues in the CDR3. Deletions cut 0 bases from V and 3 bases from J, with 9 bases between. Germline CDR1 and CDR2: LNHDA and SQIVND (reference sequence). The CDR3 loop is CASSIDLASYEQYF. For the CDR3, the DNA is TGTGCCAGTAGTATAGATCTGGCTAGCTACGAGCAGTACTTC.

The V gene is TRBV18, the J gene TRBJ1-2; D gene unclear. The CDR3 is made up of 13 amino acids. The germline gives CDR1 KGHSH, CDR2 LQKENI. The ends were cut back, 3 bases at V and 4 bases at J, with 9 bases in the middle. The CDR3, as DNA: TGTGCCAGCTCACCGGAGCAGCTCTATGGCTACACCTTC. Its translation is CASSPEQLYGYTF.

This clone was counted once. CDR3: CASSPPVKDTEAFF. CDR3 nucleotide sequence: TGTGCCAGCTCACCCCCGGTAAAGGACACTGAAGCTTTCTTT. This chain links TRBV18 with TRBJ1-1; D gene ambiguous. This CDR3 contains 14 residues. CDR1 is KGHSH and CDR2 is LQKENI in the germline V gene. V shed 3 bases and J shed 3 bases, with 11 bases lying between them.

The V and J genes are TRBV2 and TRBJ1-2, with TRBD1 identical over 11 bases. Germline V gives CDR1 SNHLY, CDR2 FYNNEI. The CDR3 sequence is 15 residues long. V lost 6 bases, J lost 7 bases, and 10 bases stayed unmatched. CDR3 residues: CASSGQGAREAGYTF. The CDR3 DNA follows: TGTGCCAGCAGCGGACAGGGGGCGCGAGAGGCTGGCTACACCTTC.

This chain links TRBV19 with TRBJ2-3; 7 nucleotides agree with TRBD2. The J segment lost 2 bases and the V segment lost 2 bases, leaving 7 bases of the junction unmatched. The V gene's germline CDR1 is LNHDA and CDR2 SQIVND (reference sequence). The CDR3 is made up of 16 amino acids. CDR3 nucleotides: TGTGCCAGTAGTATACGAGGTAGCGGGTCCACAGATACGCAGTATTTT. Protein sequence: CASSIRGSGSTDTQYF. The full variable domain, with the rest looked up from reference TRBV19 and TRBJ2-3, is DGGITQSPKYLFRKEGQNVTLSCEQNLNHDAMYWYRQDPGQGLRLIYYSQIVNDFQKGDIAEGYSVSREKKESFPLTVTSAQKNPTAFYLCASSIRGSGSTDTQYFGPGTRLTVL.

This clone was observed a few times. This sequence joins TRBV5-1 and TRBJ2-1; TRBD1 is a possible D gene (5 bases). The CDR3 has 16 amino acids. Germline assignment: CDR1 SGHRS and CDR2 YFSETQ. With 0 bases removed from V and 2 bases from J, the gap between germline ends came to 12 bases. The CDR3 sequence is CASSLESRATYNEQFF. The CDR3 coding sequence is TGCGCCAGCAGCTTGGAGTCCAGGGCCACCTACAATGAGCAGTTCTTC.

The rearrangement links TRBV5-1 to TRBJ2-1, with D unclear. Per the germline V gene, CDR1 is SGHRS and CDR2 is YFSETQ. The CDR3 runs to 14 residues. Trimming cost V 2 bases and J 3 bases, with 9 bases left between them. CDR3 nucleotides: TGCGCCAGCAGCTTAGGTTTTAGCTACAATGAGCAGTTCTTC. This encodes CASSLGFSYNEQFF.